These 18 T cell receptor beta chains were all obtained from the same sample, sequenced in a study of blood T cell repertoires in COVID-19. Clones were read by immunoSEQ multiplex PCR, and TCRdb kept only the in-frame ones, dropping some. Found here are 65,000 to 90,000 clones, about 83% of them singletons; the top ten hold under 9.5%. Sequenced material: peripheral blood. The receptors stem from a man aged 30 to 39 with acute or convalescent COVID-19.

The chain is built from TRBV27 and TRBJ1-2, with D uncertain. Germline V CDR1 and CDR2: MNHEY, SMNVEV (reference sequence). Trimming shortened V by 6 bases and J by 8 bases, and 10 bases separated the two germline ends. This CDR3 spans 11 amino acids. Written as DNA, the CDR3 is TGTGCCAGCAGCACAAATCCGGGCTACACCTTC. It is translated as CASSTNPGYTF.

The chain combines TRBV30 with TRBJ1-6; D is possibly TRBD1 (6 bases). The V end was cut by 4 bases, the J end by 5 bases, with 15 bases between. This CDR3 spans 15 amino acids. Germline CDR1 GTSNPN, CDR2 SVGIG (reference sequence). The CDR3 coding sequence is TGTGCCTGGAAGGCTTGGGGGCAAGATAATTCACCCCTCCACTTT. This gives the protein CAWKAWGQDNSPLHF. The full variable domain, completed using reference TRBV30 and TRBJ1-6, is SQTIHQWPATLVQPVGSPLSLECTVEGTSNPNLYWYRQAAGRGLQLLFYSVGIGQISSEVPQNLSASRPQDRQFILSSKKLLLSDSGFYLCAWKAWGQDNSPLHFGNGTRLTVT.

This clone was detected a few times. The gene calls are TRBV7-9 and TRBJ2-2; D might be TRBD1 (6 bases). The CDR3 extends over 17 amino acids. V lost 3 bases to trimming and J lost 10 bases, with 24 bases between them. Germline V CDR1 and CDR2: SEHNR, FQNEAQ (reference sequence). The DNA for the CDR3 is TGTGCCAGCAGCTTGGGCCTATACAGGGAGACGGCGGAGGAGCTGTTTTTT. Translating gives CASSLGLYRETAEELFF.

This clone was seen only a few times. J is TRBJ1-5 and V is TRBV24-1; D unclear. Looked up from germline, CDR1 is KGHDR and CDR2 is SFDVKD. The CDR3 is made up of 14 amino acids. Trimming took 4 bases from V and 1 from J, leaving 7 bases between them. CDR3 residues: CATSESMSNQPQHF. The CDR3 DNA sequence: TGTGCCACCAGTGAGTCCATGAGCAATCAGCCCCAGCATTTT.

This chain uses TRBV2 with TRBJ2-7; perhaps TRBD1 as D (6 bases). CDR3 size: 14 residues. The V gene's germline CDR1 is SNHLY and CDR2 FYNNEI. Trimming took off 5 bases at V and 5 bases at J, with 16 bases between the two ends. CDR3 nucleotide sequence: TGTGCCAGCAGTCACCTGACAGGAGCCAACGAGCAGTACTTC. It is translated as CASSHLTGANEQYF.

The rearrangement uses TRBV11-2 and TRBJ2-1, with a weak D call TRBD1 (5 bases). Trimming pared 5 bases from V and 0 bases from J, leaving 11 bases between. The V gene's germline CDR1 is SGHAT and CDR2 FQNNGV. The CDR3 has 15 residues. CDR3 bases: TGTGCCAGCAGCATCCGACAGAGCTCCTACAATGAGCAGTTCTTC. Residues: CASSIRQSSYNEQFF.

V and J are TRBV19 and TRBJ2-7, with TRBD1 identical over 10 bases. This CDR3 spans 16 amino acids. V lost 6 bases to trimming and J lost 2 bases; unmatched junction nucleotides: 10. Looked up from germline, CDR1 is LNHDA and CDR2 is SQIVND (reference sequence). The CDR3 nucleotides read TGTGCCAGTAGCCCTCTCCGGACAGGGGGAACCTACGAGCAGTACTTC. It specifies CASSPLRTGGTYEQYF.

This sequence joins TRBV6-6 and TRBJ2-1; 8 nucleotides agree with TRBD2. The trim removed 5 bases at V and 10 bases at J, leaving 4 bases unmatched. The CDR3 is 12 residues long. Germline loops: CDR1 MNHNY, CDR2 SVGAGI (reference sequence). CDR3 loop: CASSLAGNEQFF. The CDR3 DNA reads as TGTGCCAGCAGTCTAGCGGGTAACGAGCAGTTCTTC.

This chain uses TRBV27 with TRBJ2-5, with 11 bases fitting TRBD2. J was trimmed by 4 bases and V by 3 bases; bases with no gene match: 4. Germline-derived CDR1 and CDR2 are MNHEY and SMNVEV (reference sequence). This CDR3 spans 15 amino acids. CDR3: CASSFTSGSRETQYF. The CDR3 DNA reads TGTGCCAGCAGTTTTACTAGCGGGAGTAGAGAGACCCAGTACTTC.

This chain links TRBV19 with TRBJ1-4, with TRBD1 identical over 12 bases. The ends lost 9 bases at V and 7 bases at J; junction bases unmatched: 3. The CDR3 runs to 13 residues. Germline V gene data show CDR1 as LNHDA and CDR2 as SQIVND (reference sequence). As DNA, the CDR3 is TGTGCCAGCAGGGACAGGGGGCTTGAAAAACTGTTTTTT. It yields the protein CASRDRGLEKLFF. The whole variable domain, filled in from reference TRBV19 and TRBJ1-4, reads DGGITQSPKYLFRKEGQNVTLSCEQNLNHDAMYWYRQDPGQGLRLIYYSQIVNDFQKGDIAEGYSVSREKKESFPLTVTSAQKNPTAFYLCASRDRGLEKLFFGSGTQLSVL.

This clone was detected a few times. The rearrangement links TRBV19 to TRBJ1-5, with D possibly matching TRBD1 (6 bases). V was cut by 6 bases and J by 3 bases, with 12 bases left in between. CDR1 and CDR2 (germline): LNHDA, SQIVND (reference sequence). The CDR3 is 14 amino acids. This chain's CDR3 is CASRPQGHNQPQHF. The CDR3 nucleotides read TGTGCCAGTAGACCCCAGGGACACAATCAGCCCCAGCATTTT.

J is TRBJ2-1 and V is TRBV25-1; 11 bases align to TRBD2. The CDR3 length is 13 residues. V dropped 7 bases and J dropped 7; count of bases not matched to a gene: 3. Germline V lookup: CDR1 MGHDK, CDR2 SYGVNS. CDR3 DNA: TGTGCCAGCACGGGACTAGCGGTGAATGAGCAGTTCTTC. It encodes CASTGLAVNEQFF.

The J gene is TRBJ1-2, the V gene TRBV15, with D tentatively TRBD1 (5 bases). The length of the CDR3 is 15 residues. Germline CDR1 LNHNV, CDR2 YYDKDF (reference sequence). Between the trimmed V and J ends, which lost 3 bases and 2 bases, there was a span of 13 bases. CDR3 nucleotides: TGTGCCACCAGCAGGGAGCTACAGGAGAACTATGGCTACACCTTC. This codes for CATSRELQENYGYTF.

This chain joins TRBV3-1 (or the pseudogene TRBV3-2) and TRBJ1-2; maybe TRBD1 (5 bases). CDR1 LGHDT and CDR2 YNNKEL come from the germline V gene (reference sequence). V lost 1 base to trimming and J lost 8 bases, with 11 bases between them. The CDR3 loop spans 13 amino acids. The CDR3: CASSQGVGVGYTF. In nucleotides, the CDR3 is TGTGCCAGCAGCCAAGGGGTAGGGGTAGGCTACACCTTC.

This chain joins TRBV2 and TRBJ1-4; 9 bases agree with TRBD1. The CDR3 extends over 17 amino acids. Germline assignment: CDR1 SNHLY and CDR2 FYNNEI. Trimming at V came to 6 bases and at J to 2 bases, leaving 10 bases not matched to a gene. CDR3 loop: CASSSGTGINTNEKLFF. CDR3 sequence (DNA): TGTGCCAGCAGCTCCGGGACAGGGATCAACACTAATGAAAAACTGTTTTTT.

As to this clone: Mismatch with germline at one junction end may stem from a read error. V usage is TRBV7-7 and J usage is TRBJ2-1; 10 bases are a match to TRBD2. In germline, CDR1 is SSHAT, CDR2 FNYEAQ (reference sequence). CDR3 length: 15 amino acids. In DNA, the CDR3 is TGTGCTAGCAGCCCGGGACTAGCGTCGAACAATGAGCAGTTCTTC. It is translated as CASSPGLASNNEQFF.

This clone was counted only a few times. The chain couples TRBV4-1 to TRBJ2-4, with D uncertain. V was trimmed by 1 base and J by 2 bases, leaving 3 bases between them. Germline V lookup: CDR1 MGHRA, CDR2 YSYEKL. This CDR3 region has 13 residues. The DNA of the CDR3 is TGCGCCAGCAGCCAAGCTCCCAAAAACATTCAGTACTTC. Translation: CASSQAPKNIQYF.

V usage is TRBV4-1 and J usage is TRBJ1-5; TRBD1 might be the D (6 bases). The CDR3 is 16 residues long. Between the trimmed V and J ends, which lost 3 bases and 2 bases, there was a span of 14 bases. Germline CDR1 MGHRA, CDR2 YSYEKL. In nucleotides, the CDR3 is TGCGCCAGCAGCCACCGCGGGGGCGTGGGCAATCAGCCCCAGCATTTT. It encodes CASSHRGGVGNQPQHF.